The 17 T cell receptor beta chains listed next were all sequenced from one sample in a study of CD8 T cells in Susac syndrome. After extraction with the RNeasy kit, roughly 0.45 to 1 ug of the RNA was reverse transcribed using random hexamers. A single record per CDR3 protein comes from TCRdb applying MiXCR to the immunoSEQ multiplex PCR reads. Of about 210,000 distinct CDR3 sequences in the sample, about 95% were seen once. Sequencing was done on a sample of CD4+ T cells from PBMCs. Receptor source: a human donor with multiple sclerosis.

The chain employs TRBV9 and TRBJ1-5; 9 nucleotides align to TRBD1. CDR1 is SGDLS and CDR2 is YYNGEE in the germline V gene. The CDR3 runs 14 residues. The ends lost 4 bases at V and 3 bases at J; junction bases unmatched: 2. CDR3 in amino acids: CASSRQGVNQPQHF. CDR3 sequence (DNA): TGTGCCAGCAGCCGACAGGGGGTCAATCAGCCCCAGCATTTT. The full variable domain, with the rest looked up from reference TRBV9 and TRBJ1-5, is DSGVTQTPKHLITATGQRVTLRCSPRSGDLSVYWYQQSLDQGLQFLIQYYNGEERAKGNILERFSAQQFPDLHSELNLSSLELGDSALYFCASSRQGVNQPQHFGDGTRLSIL.

This chain links TRBV4-2 with TRBJ2-5; perhaps D is TRBD1 or TRBD2 (6 bases each). Trimming took off 0 bases at V and 5 bases at J, with 10 bases between the two ends. Germline CDR1 reads LGHNA; CDR2 reads YNFKEQ. The CDR3 is made up of 14 amino acids. The CDR3 spells CASSQDGGRETQYF. CDR3 nucleotide sequence: TGTGCCAGCAGCCAAGATGGGGGGCGGGAGACCCAGTACTTC.

The chain links TRBV20-1 to TRBJ1-5; no reliable D call. V dropped 0 bases and J dropped 0 bases, with 3 bases sitting between them. CDR1 is DFQATT and CDR2 is SNEGSKA in the germline V gene (reference sequence). The CDR3 totals 13 residues. CDR3 coding DNA: TGCAGTGCTAGAGAAGATAGCAATCAGCCCCAGCATTTT. This sequence encodes CSAREDSNQPQHF.

This chain joins TRBV7-2 and TRBJ1-2; a weak D match, TRBD1 (6 bases). Germline lookup yields CDR1 SGHTA and CDR2 FQGNSA. The V and J ends lost 5 bases and 1 base respectively, with 14 bases between them. The CDR3 loop spans 15 amino acids. DNA of the CDR3: TGTGCCAGCAGCCCACAAACAGGGAGTAACTATGGCTACACCTTC. Amino acid sequence: CASSPQTGSNYGYTF.

V gene TRBV14 combines with J gene TRBJ2-5; D possibly corresponds to TRBD1 (6 bases). The germline V gene encodes CDR1 SGHDN and CDR2 FVKESK. The CDR3 covers 15 residues. V gave up 5 bases and J gave up 1 base, with 14 bases separating them. CDR3 residues: CASSARQDIQETQYF. CDR3 nucleotide sequence: TGTGCCAGCAGCGCCCGACAGGACATCCAAGAGACCCAGTACTTC.

The chain joins TRBV18 to TRBJ2-5, with D uncertain. Germline V gene sequence: CDR1 KGHSH, CDR2 LQKENI. This CDR3 region has 14 residues. With 0 bases removed from V and 4 bases from J, the gap between germline ends came to 9 bases. CDR3 in amino acids: CASSPPSGRETQYF. DNA of the CDR3: TGTGCCAGCTCACCACCATCGGGCCGAGAGACCCAGTACTTC.

The chain's CDR3 is CSASKGQGWQPQHF. In DNA form, the CDR3 reads TGCAGTGCTAGTAAAGGACAAGGGTGGCAGCCCCAGCATTTT. This chain connects TRBV20-1 to TRBJ1-5, with a possible D match to TRBD1 (5 bases). Germline V lookup: CDR1 DFQATT, CDR2 SNEGSKA (reference sequence). The CDR3 length is 14 residues. V lost 3 bases and J 7 bases, leaving 16 bases between the germline ends.

The chain is built from TRBV11-2 and TRBJ2-5; D perhaps matches TRBD1 (7 bases). This CDR3 contains 16 residues. Germline V lookup: CDR1 SGHAT, CDR2 FQNNGV. Trimming stripped 4 bases from V and 4 bases from J, with 19 bases between. The CDR3 sequence: CASSSRTPGGRETQYF. The CDR3 bases are TGTGCCAGCAGCTCACGGACCCCAGGGGGGAGAGAGACCCAGTACTTC.

The chain couples TRBV25-1 to TRBJ1-2; D is uncertain. The CDR3 extends over 13 amino acids. With 5 bases removed from V and 7 bases from J, the gap between germline ends came to 14 bases. Germline CDR1 and CDR2: MGHDK and SYGVNS. CDR3 nucleotides: TGTGCCAGCAGTACCCTGGGAGGTCGTGGCTACACCTTC. Protein: CASSTLGGRGYTF.

This clonotype occurred once. A junction boundary mismatches the germline segment, possibly from a read error. This chain links TRBV27 with TRBJ2-3; 8 bases are a match to TRBD2. CDR1 is MNHEY and CDR2 is SMNVEV in the germline V gene (reference sequence). The CDR3 covers 11 residues. Here the CDR3 reads CASSSHGGEFF. The CDR3 DNA sequence: TGTGCCAGCAGTTCACACGGGGGGGAGTTTTTT.

V and J are TRBV3-1 and TRBJ1-2; D ambiguous. V was pared by 1 base and J by 8 bases, with 11 bases between. Germline V CDR1 and CDR2: LGHDT, YNNKEL (reference sequence). This CDR3 region has 13 residues. This chain's CDR3 is CASSQGPKGGYTF. The DNA of the CDR3 is TGTGCCAGCAGCCAAGGCCCCAAGGGCGGCTACACCTTC.

The CDR3 spells CASNTGAGAFF. The CDR3 nucleotides are TGTGCCAGCAACACAGGGGCGGGAGCTTTCTTT. The rearrangement uses TRBV12-3 or TRBV12-4 and TRBJ1-1; TRBD1 agrees at 7 bases. This CDR3 comprises 11 residues. The V gene end was trimmed by 7 bases and the J gene end by 10 bases; junction bases not matched to a gene: 6.

The V and J genes are TRBV24-1 and TRBJ2-3, with 11 nucleotides matching TRBD1. The CDR3 has 16 amino acids. V gave up 0 bases and J gave up 3 bases; unmatched junction bases: 1. Germline V gene lookup returns CDR1 KGHDR and CDR2 SFDVKD. Written as DNA, the CDR3 is TGTGCCACCAGTGATTTGAGGGACAGGGGGACAGATACGCAGTATTTT. It is translated as CATSDLRDRGTDTQYF.

This chain uses TRBV27 with TRBJ1-5; D not resolved. V dropped 4 bases and J dropped 10 bases, with 17 bases sitting between them. CDR1 and CDR2 from the germline V gene are MNHEY and SMNVEV (reference sequence). This CDR3 region has 14 residues. CDR3 in amino acids: CASSWRRDRSPQHF. DNA of the CDR3: TGTGCCAGCAGTTGGAGGAGGGATAGATCTCCCCAGCATTTT.

V usage is TRBV4-1 and J usage is TRBJ2-1, with a possible D match to TRBD1 (6 bases). V was clipped by 1 base and J by 8 bases, with 12 bases between them. CDR1 MGHRA and CDR2 YSYEKL come from the germline V gene. CDR3 length equals 14 residues. CDR3 nucleotides: TGCGCCAGCAGCCAAGTTGGGGGCAACTATGAGCAGTTCTTC. It is translated as CASSQVGGNYEQFF.

The CDR3 DNA is TGCAGCGCCGCGCGGGGGCTCGTAGAGACCCAGTACTTC. Translating it yields CSAARGLVETQYF. The genes are TRBV29-1 and TRBJ2-5; tentatively, D is TRBD2 (7 bases). CDR3 size: 13 residues. CDR1 is SQVTM, CDR2 ANQGSEA, per germline. V gave up 7 bases and J gave up 4 bases, with 16 bases separating them.

Written as DNA, the CDR3 is TGTGCCAGCAGCCAAGATCTCCGCTCGCAGTACTTC. Protein product: CASSQDLRSQYF. The V and J genes are TRBV3-1 and TRBJ2-7; no reliable D call. CDR1 and CDR2 (germline): LGHDT, YNNKEL (reference sequence). Trimming cost V 0 bases and J 9 bases, with 9 bases left between them. CDR3 size: 12 residues.